Listed below are T cell receptor beta chains from one sample, sequenced in a study of blood T cell repertoires in COVID-19. Assay: immunoSEQ multiplex PCR; the TCRdb copy retains only in-frame clones and omits some. Of around 250,000 clones listed, about 91% are singletons. Sequencing was carried out using PBMCs or T cells enriched from blood (not recorded which). These receptors came from a woman in her 40s with acute COVID-19. The CDR3 runs from the conserved cysteine through the conserved F or W. The order of the fields is J gene, V gene, clone size, D gene, CDR3 protein, CDR3 DNA. A D gene is named only where the DNA matches it firmly. Size values are once, few and many counts, or a class for expanded clones, and some rows have none.

TRBJ2-1,TRBV11-2,once,.,CASSLETSFNEQFF,TGTGCCAGCAGCTTGGAGACTAGTTTCAATGAGCAGTTCTTC
TRBJ2-3,TRBV29-1,.,TRBD1,CSVDMDRATDTQYF,TGCAGCGTTGACATGGACAGGGCCACAGATACGCAGTATTTT
TRBJ1-6,TRBV27,.,.,CASSLSLSYNSPLHF,TGTGCCAGCAGTTTAAGCCTCTCCTATAATTCACCCCTCCACTTT
TRBJ2-5,TRBV6-6,.,TRBD2,CASSYGEGSETQYF,TGTGCCAGCAGTTACGGGGAGGGGAGTGAGACCCAGTACTTC
TRBJ2-2,TRBV5-1,.,TRBD2,CASSPAGGANTGELFF,TGCGCCAGCAGCCCGGCGGGGGGTGCGAACACCGGGGAGCTGTTTTTT
TRBJ2-5,TRBV24-1,.,.,CATRGSGETQYF,TGTGCCACCAGAGGATCGGGAGAGACCCAGTACTTC
TRBJ2-1,TRBV12-5,few,.,CASGLVLSRGGLSYNEQFF,TGTGCTAGTGGTTTGGTACTAAGTCGGGGAGGTCTCTCCTACAATGAGCAGTTCTTC
TRBJ2-5,TRBV24-1,.,.,CATSAAETQYF,TGTGCCACCAGCGCTGCGGAGACCCAGTACTTC
TRBJ1-2,TRBV9,medium-sized,TRBD1,CASSETGTGNYGYTF,TGTGCCAGCAGCGAAACCGGGACAGGGAACTATGGCTACACCTTC
TRBJ2-5,TRBV19,few,TRBD1,CASSIEGTGAQETQYF,TGTGCCAGTAGTATAGAAGGGACAGGGGCCCAAGAGACCCAGTACTTC
TRBJ1-2,TRBV5-4,once,.,CASSSRTVTNYGYTF,TGTGCCAGCAGCTCGAGGACTGTTACTAACTATGGCTACACCTTC
TRBJ1-5,TRBV15,.,.,CATSRVGANQPQHF,TGTGCCACCAGCAGAGTGGGGGCAAATCAGCCCCAGCATTTT
TRBJ1-1,TRBV5-6,.,.,CASSLVAHWNTEAFF,TGTGCCAGCAGCTTGGTAGCCCATTGGAACACTGAAGCTTTCTTT
TRBJ2-1,TRBV28,.,TRBD2,CASSLLAGGPPFF,TGTGCCAGCAGTTTACTAGCGGGAGGGCCGCCGTTCTTC
TRBJ1-6,TRBV7-2,.,TRBD1,CASSLRWDRNNSPLHF,TGTGCCAGCAGCTTACGTTGGGACAGAAATAATTCACCCCTCCACTTT
TRBJ1-1,TRBV19,.,TRBD1,CASQSSQGIAEAFF,TGTGCCAGTCAATCCTCACAGGGGATTGCTGAAGCTTTCTTT
TRBJ1-1,TRBV29-1,.,.,CSGRGTEAFF,TGCAGCGGGAGGGGCACTGAAGCTTTCTTT
TRBJ2-7,TRBV11-2,.,TRBD2,CASSLAGGGYYEQYF,TGTGCCAGCAGCTTAGCAGGCGGGGGGTACTACGAGCAGTACTTC
TRBJ1-3,TRBV6-4,.,.,CASSDSGTNSGNTIYF,TGTGCCAGCAGTGACTCGGGCACCAACTCTGGAAACACCATATATTTT
TRBJ1-5,TRBV9,.,.,CASSVEGGDQPQHF,TGTGCCAGCAGCGTAGAAGGAGGGGATCAGCCCCAGCATTTT
TRBJ1-3,TRBV9,.,TRBD1,CASSGKTGRGNTIYF,TGTGCCAGCAGCGGTAAGACAGGGAGAGGAAACACCATATATTTT
TRBJ2-1,TRBV28,.,.,CASSSQGLEQFF,TGTGCCAGCAGTTCACAGGGTCTTGAGCAGTTCTTC
TRBJ1-6,TRBV5-4,.,.,CASSLDGPNSPLHF,TGTGCCAGCAGCTTGGATGGGCCGAATTCACCCCTCCACTTT
TRBJ1-4,TRBV9,.,.,CASSDDGELFF,TGTGCCAGCAGCGATGACGGGGAACTGTTTTTT
TRBJ1-1,TRBV10-2,.,TRBD1,CASSSPSDREVEAFF,TGCGCCAGCAGTTCACCCTCGGACAGGGAGGTTGAAGCTTTCTTT
TRBJ1-1,TRBV3-1/TRBV3-2,.,.,CASSQGLGLGAFF,TGTGCCAGCAGCCAAGGATTGGGCCTGGGAGCTTTCTTT
TRBJ1-2,TRBV28,.,TRBD1,CASSLGRGNGYTF,TGTGCCAGCAGTTTAGGCAGGGGGAATGGCTACACCTTC
TRBJ1-3,TRBV28,.,.,CASSASVTYSGNTIYF,TGTGCCAGCAGTGCTAGCGTGACCTACTCTGGAAACACCATATATTTT